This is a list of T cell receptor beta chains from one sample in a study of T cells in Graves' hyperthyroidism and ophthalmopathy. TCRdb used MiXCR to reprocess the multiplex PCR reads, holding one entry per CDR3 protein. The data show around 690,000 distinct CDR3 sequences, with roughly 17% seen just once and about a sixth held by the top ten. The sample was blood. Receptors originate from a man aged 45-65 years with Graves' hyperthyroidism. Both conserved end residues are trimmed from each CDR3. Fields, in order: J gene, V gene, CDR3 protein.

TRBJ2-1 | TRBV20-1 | SAPRTGEPYNEQF
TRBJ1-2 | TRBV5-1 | ASSRSTGANYGYT
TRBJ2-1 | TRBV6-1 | ASSRTGGPGNEQF
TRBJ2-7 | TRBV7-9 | ASSSSGPSSYEQY
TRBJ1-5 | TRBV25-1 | ASSGPTWDNNQPQH
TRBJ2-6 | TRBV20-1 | SARKGGRPSGANVLT
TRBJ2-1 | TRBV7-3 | ASSIGLARYNEQF
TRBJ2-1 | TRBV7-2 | ASSSKGRTTNNEQF
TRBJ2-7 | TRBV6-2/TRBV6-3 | ASLARVSYEQY
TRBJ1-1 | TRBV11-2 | ASSLAPVEAF
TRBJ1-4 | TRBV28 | ASSADRGEEKLF
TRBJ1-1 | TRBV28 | ASSFWVMNTEAF
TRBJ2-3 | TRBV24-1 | ATSDFRAADTQY
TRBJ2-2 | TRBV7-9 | ASNKQGNTGELF
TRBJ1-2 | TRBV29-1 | SVSPGLMDYGYT
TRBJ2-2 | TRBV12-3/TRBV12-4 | ASSFNQGNTGELF
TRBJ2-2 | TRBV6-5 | ASSYLGGRAGELF
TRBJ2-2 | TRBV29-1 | SVLGVAGDTGELF
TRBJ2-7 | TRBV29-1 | SVEGGQGHYEQY
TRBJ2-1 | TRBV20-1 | SARGLAGVDEQF
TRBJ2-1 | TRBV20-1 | SAPTTSGRTNEQF
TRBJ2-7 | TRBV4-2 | ASSQVVGGWYEQY